These 20 T cell receptor beta chains originate from one sample sequenced in a study of cytomegalovirus exposure and HLA in healthy donors. Assay used: immunoSEQ multiplex PCR; TCRdb lists only in-frame clones, some missing. The table shows 220,000 or so clones, with under 95% occurring only once. Sequenced: PBMCs. These receptors were taken from a young woman in good health and CMV-seronegative.

The rearrangement uses TRBV19 and TRBJ2-7; 7 bases match TRBD2. Germline values: CDR1 LNHDA, CDR2 SQIVND (reference sequence). The CDR3 extends over 13 amino acids. After removal of 7 bases from V and 5 bases from J, the junction contained 8 bases not matched to a gene. Here the CDR3 reads CASKVAGGNEQYF. The CDR3 DNA is TGTGCCAGTAAAGTAGCGGGCGGTAACGAGCAGTACTTC.

The chain has TRBV5-1 and TRBJ2-1; TRBD2 agrees at 14 bases. V lost 5 bases to trimming and J lost 10 bases; unmatched junction nucleotides: 8. There are 15 residues in the CDR3. The germline V gene encodes CDR1 SGHRS and CDR2 YFSETQ. The CDR3: CASRLGLAGGGEQFF. Here the CDR3 DNA reads TGCGCCAGCAGATTAGGACTAGCGGGAGGCGGGGAGCAGTTCTTC.

The J gene is TRBJ1-5, the V gene TRBV12-5; D is unresolved. The V and J ends lost 7 bases and 4 bases respectively, with 11 bases between them. The germline V gene has CDR1 LGHNT and CDR2 FRNRAP. The CDR3 totals 13 residues. CDR3 protein: CASAVYGNQPQHF. The DNA of the CDR3 is TGTGCTAGTGCCGTTTACGGGAATCAGCCCCAGCATTTT.

The chain uses TRBV6-5 and TRBJ2-5; 12 bases fit TRBD2. Germline values: CDR1 MNHEY, CDR2 SVGAGI. The V and J ends lost 7 bases and 2 bases, in that order; junction bases with no gene match: 5. This CDR3 has 15 residues. The DNA for the CDR3 is TGTGCCAGCAAACTAGCGGGAGGTCGGCAAGAGACCCAGTACTTC. Protein product: CASKLAGGRQETQYF.

V is TRBV19 and J is TRBJ2-1; 14 bases agree with TRBD2. The CDR3 is made up of 15 amino acids. The junction had 2 bases not matched to a gene; V was cut back by 7 bases and J by 3 bases. Germline-derived CDR1 and CDR2 are LNHDA and SQIVND (reference sequence). This CDR3 reads CASTGTSGSYNEQFF. In nucleotides, the CDR3 is TGTGCCAGTACCGGGACTAGCGGGAGCTACAATGAGCAGTTCTTC.

The chain joins TRBV6-1 to TRBJ1-2, with D perhaps TRBD1 (6 bases). The CDR3 covers 19 residues. V lost 0 bases, J lost 3 bases, and 23 bases lay in between. Germline CDR1 is MNHNS and CDR2 is SASEGT. CDR3 coding DNA: TGTGCCAGCAGTGAAGCGCTTCTTGGGACAATGGGTTCGGACTATGGCTACACCTTC. Its translation is CASSEALLGTMGSDYGYTF.

The J gene is TRBJ1-4, the V gene TRBV2, with 8 nucleotides matching TRBD1. With 8 bases clipped from V and 7 bases from J, the junction kept 9 bases outside the gene matches. This CDR3 contains 14 residues. The germline CDR1 and CDR2 sequences are SNHLY and FYNNEI. CDR3 residues: CASLRDRLGEKLFF. CDR3 nucleotides: TGTGCCAGCCTCCGGGACAGGTTGGGTGAAAAACTGTTTTTT.

This rearrangement joins TRBV5-3 to TRBJ2-5, with D unclear. TRBV5-3 belongs to the ORF category, with a function that is uncertain. Trimming removed 0 bases at V and 5 bases at J, with 8 bases between. The CDR3 length is 13 residues. DNA of the CDR3: TGTGCCAGAAGCTTGGCCGTGAGGGAGACCCAGTACTTC. Translation: CARSLAVRETQYF.

The rearrangement uses TRBV5-6 and TRBJ2-2; TRBD1 might be the D (6 bases). Germline V CDR1 and CDR2: SGHDT, YYEEEE. Trimming took off 4 bases at V and 6 bases at J, with 22 bases between the two ends. This CDR3 contains 17 residues. The CDR3 region is CASSPPVGTTRPGELFF. CDR3 in DNA: TGTGCCAGCAGCCCCCCCGTGGGGACAACCCGTCCCGGGGAGCTGTTTTTT.

The J gene is TRBJ1-5, the V gene TRBV6-1; D call uncertain. Trimming pared 7 bases from V and 2 bases from J, leaving 9 bases between. The CDR3 covers 13 residues. From germline, CDR1 is MNHNS and CDR2 SASEGT. CDR3 residues: CASTWQGNQPQHF. As DNA, the CDR3 is TGTGCCAGCACATGGCAGGGCAATCAGCCCCAGCATTTT.

The rearrangement uses TRBV7-9 and TRBJ2-1, with TRBD2 matching 11 bases. The CDR3 runs to 15 residues. V lost 2 bases, J lost 6 bases, and 3 bases stayed unmatched. Germline-derived CDR1 and CDR2 are SEHNR and FQNEAQ (reference sequence). CDR3 nucleotides: TGTGCCAGCAGCTTACTAGCGGGAGGACCCAATGAGCAGTTCTTC. Translated: CASSLLAGGPNEQFF.

This rearrangement joins TRBV27 to TRBJ2-2, with D hard to call. The CDR3 runs 15 residues. From germline, CDR1 is MNHEY and CDR2 SMNVEV (reference sequence). Trimming took 4 bases from V and 2 from J, leaving 11 bases between them. The CDR3 sequence: CASSYIPGNTGELFF. The CDR3 DNA is TGTGCCAGCAGTTATATCCCCGGTAACACCGGGGAGCTGTTTTTT.

The chain is built from TRBV27 and TRBJ1-2; 8 bases line up with TRBD1. The CDR3 consists of 14 residues. In germline, CDR1 is MNHEY, CDR2 SMNVEV (reference sequence). The V segment lost 2 bases and the J segment 4 bases; nucleotides outside the gene matches: 3. CDR3 sequence: CASSLIGQGYGYTF. In DNA, the CDR3 is TGTGCCAGCAGTTTAATCGGACAGGGCTATGGCTACACCTTC.

This clone appeared a few times. The chain uses TRBV28 and TRBJ2-3, with 9 positions matching TRBD2. This CDR3 is 18 amino acids long. With 6 bases clipped from V and 3 bases from J, the junction kept 16 bases outside the gene matches. Germline V gene data show CDR1 as MDHEN and CDR2 as SYDVKM. CDR3 amino acids: CASRNPGLALEDTDTQYF. DNA for the CDR3: TGTGCCAGCAGGAATCCGGGACTAGCCCTCGAAGATACAGATACGCAGTATTTT.

A word on this clone: Additional DNA sequences in this sample encode the identical CDR3. The rearrangement uses TRBV29-1 and TRBJ1-1, with 7 bases identical to TRBD1. Looked up from germline, CDR1 is SQVTM and CDR2 is ANQGSEA. V dropped 4 bases and J dropped 1; count of bases not matched to a gene: 3. The CDR3 covers 13 residues. DNA of the CDR3: TGCAGCGTTGGCCAGGGGGGGAACACTGAAGCTTTCTTT. Translating it yields CSVGQGGNTEAFF. The variable domain in full, with the rest retrieved from reference TRBV29-1 and TRBJ1-1, is SAVISQKPSRDICQRGTSLTIQCQVDSQVTMMFWYRQQPGQSLTLIATANQGSEATYESGFVIDKFPISRPNLTFSTLTVSNMSPEDSSIYLCSVGQGGNTEAFFGQGTRLTVV.

V gene TRBV5-1 combines with J gene TRBJ1-1; D may be TRBD1 (6 bases). Germline V gene lookup returns CDR1 SGHRS and CDR2 YFSETQ. The V gene lost 2 bases and the J gene lost 5 bases, with 13 bases spanning the gap. This CDR3 contains 14 residues. CDR3 sequence (DNA): TGCGCCAGCAGCTTCGGGAGGGGGAGGACTGAAGCTTTCTTT. Amino acid sequence: CASSFGRGRTEAFF.

The genes are TRBV4-1 and TRBJ2-5; 7 bases fit TRBD1. Per germline, CDR1 MGHRA and CDR2 YSYEKL. V lost 1 base, J lost 3 bases, and 5 bases stayed unmatched. This CDR3 is built from 15 residues. The CDR3 nucleotides read TGCGCCAGCAGCCAAGTTTTCGACAGGGAAGAGACCCAGTACTTC. Residues: CASSQVFDREETQYF.

The chain employs TRBV5-1 and TRBJ1-1, with 7 bases matching TRBD1. Per the germline V gene, CDR1 is SGHRS and CDR2 is YFSETQ. V gave up 6 bases and J gave up 3 bases; unmatched junction bases: 8. This CDR3 spans 14 amino acids. The CDR3 sequence is CASNRGGGDTEAFF. The CDR3 region has the DNA TGCGCCAGCAACCGAGGGGGCGGGGACACTGAAGCTTTCTTT.

In this sample, this clone turned up once. The rearrangement uses TRBV2 and TRBJ1-3; possibly TRBD1 for D (5 bases). Trimming removed 4 bases at V and 2 bases at J, with 12 bases between. CDR3 length equals 15 residues. Germline V gene data show CDR1 as SNHLY and CDR2 as FYNNEI. The CDR3 nucleotides read TGTGCCAGCAGTGCGGGGGGTATGGCTGGAAACACCATATATTTT. Its translation is CASSAGGMAGNTIYF.

The rearrangement uses TRBV25-1 and TRBJ1-6, with D tentatively TRBD1 (5 bases). V was shortened by 2 bases and J by 6 bases, with 14 bases between the two germline ends. Germline loops: CDR1 MGHDK, CDR2 SYGVNS. This CDR3 is built from 16 residues. The CDR3 DNA reads TGTGCCAGCAGTGAAACGGGAGGGGTCGGTAATTCACCCCTCCACTTT. Its protein is CASSETGGVGNSPLHF.